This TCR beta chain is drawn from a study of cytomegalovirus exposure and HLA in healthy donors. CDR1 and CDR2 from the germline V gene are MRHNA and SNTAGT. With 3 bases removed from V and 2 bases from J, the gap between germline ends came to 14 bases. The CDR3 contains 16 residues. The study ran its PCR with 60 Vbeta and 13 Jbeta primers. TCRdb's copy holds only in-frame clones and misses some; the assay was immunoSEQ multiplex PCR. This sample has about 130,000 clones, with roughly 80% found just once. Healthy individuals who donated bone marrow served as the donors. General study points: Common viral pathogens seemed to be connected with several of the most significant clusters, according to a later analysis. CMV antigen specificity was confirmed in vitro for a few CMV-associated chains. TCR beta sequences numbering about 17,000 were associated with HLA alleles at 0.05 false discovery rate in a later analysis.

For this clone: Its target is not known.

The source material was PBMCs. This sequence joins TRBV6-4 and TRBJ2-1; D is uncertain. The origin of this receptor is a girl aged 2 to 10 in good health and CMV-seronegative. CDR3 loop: CASSDSNQLTYNEQFF. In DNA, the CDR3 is TGTGCCAGCAGTGATTCCAACCAACTGACCTACAATGAGCAGTTCTTC.